Below are 8 T cell receptor beta chains sequenced from a single sample in a study of OX40 agonist ivuxolimab in advanced cancers. TCRdb's table, derived via immunoSEQ multiplex PCR, lists solely in-frame clones and lacks some. Here the sample spans around 15,000 clones, about 80% being singletons. Sample: CD4+ or CD8+ T cells sorted from blood, taken in a trial of the OX40 agonist ivuxolimab. The receptors here all came from an adult with an advanced solid tumor such as melanoma, head and neck, liver or kidney cancer.

CDR3 DNA sequence: TGTGCCAGCTCGAAAGCGGGAGGGGCCGAGCAGTACTTC. Translating gives CASSKAGGAEQYF. The V and J genes are TRBV27 and TRBJ2-7; the match to TRBD2 covers 10 bases. Trimming cost V 8 bases and J 6 bases; bases outside gene matches: 7. The CDR3 runs to 13 residues. Germline V gene lookup returns CDR1 MNHEY and CDR2 SMNVEV (reference sequence).

The gene calls are TRBV18 and TRBJ1-2; TRBD1 might be the D (5 bases). Germline V gene data show CDR1 as KGHSH and CDR2 as LQKENI. Between the trimmed V and J ends, which lost 6 bases and 4 bases, there was a span of 12 bases. This CDR3 contains 13 residues. The CDR3 DNA follows: TGTGCCAGCTCCCCGGGGGACTTCTATGGCTACACCTTC. Its translation is CASSPGDFYGYTF.

This chain uses TRBV11-2 with TRBJ2-3, with 7 bases matching TRBD1. CDR3 length: 15 amino acids. Germline lookup yields CDR1 SGHAT and CDR2 FQNNGV. Trimming at V came to 5 bases and at J to 0 bases, leaving 5 bases not matched to a gene. CDR3 protein: CASSLIGGSTDTQYF. DNA for the CDR3: TGTGCCAGCAGCCTAATAGGGGGCAGCACAGATACGCAGTATTTT.

The chain joins TRBV4-1 to TRBJ2-7; D is possibly TRBD2 (5 bases). Trimming left V 5 bases short and J 4 bases short, with 9 bases between. The CDR3 runs 12 residues. The germline V gene encodes CDR1 MGHRA and CDR2 YSYEKL. DNA for the CDR3: TGCGCCAGCAGCAGCGGCAATTACGAGCAGTACTTC. This encodes CASSSGNYEQYF.

This chain connects TRBV4-2 to TRBJ2-1; tentative D call: TRBD2 (5 bases). This CDR3 region has 16 residues. V was trimmed by 0 bases and J by 5 bases, leaving 14 bases between them. Germline V gene data show CDR1 as LGHNA and CDR2 as YNFKEQ. CDR3 DNA sequence: TGTGCCAGCAGCCAAGATCGGGCGGGTGGTCACAATGAGCAGTTCTTC. Encoded protein: CASSQDRAGGHNEQFF.

The V gene is TRBV15, the J gene TRBJ1-1; 7 bases fit TRBD1. This CDR3 contains 19 residues. J lost 0 bases, V lost 0 bases, and 13 bases had no gene match. Germline values: CDR1 LNHNV, CDR2 YYDKDF (reference sequence). DNA of the CDR3: TGTGCCACCAGCAGAGACAGGTCGACAGGGACGAGGATGAACACTGAAGCTTTCTTT. Protein product: CATSRDRSTGTRMNTEAFF.

This sequence joins TRBV29-1 and TRBJ2-2; D gene ambiguous. The germline V gene encodes CDR1 SQVTM and CDR2 ANQGSEA. The length of the CDR3 is 14 residues. V was clipped by 2 bases and J by 1 base, with 8 bases between them. The chain's CDR3 is CSVERRGNTGELFF. The CDR3, as DNA: TGCAGCGTTGAAAGGAGAGGGAACACCGGGGAGCTGTTTTTT.

This sequence joins TRBV19 and TRBJ2-1; perhaps TRBD1 as D (5 bases). Germline loops: CDR1 LNHDA, CDR2 SQIVND (reference sequence). The V end lost 5 bases, the J end lost 7 bases, and 12 bases lay between the germline ends. The CDR3 length is 13 residues. Here the CDR3 DNA reads TGTGCCAGTAGTTATACAGGACCGAATGAGCAGTTCTTC. Encoded protein: CASSYTGPNEQFF.